Shown below are 18 T cell receptor beta chains from a single sample sequenced in a study of shared clonotypes between healthy human individuals. TCRdb's copy holds only in-frame clones and misses some; the assay was immunoSEQ multiplex PCR. This table has some 790,000 clones, 55% to 75% appearing once. The sample taken for sequencing was memory CD4+ T cells sorted from blood. As to subset: CD45RA-negative fraction. The receptors here all came from a woman in her 30s in good health.

The chain combines TRBV2 with TRBJ1-1; 8 positions agree with TRBD1. The CDR3 covers 12 residues. V lost 6 bases and J lost 7; bases outside the gene matches: 4. Germline V lookup: CDR1 SNHLY, CDR2 FYNNEI. The CDR3 reads CASSYGTGEAFF. CDR3 sequence (DNA): TGTGCCAGCAGCTATGGGACAGGTGAAGCTTTCTTT. Supplemented by reference TRBV2 and TRBJ1-1, the full variable domain reads EPEVTQTPSHQVTQMGQEVILRCVPISNHLYFYWYRQILGQKVEFLVSFYNNEISEKSEIFDDQFSVERPDGSNFTLKIRSTKLEDSAMYFCASSYGTGEAFFGQGTRLTVV.

This clone has more than one count but fewer than ten. V and J are TRBV2 and TRBJ2-7, with 12 bases aligning to TRBD2. This CDR3 is 14 amino acids long. With 6 bases clipped from V and 5 bases from J, the junction kept 5 bases outside the gene matches. Per germline, CDR1 SNHLY and CDR2 FYNNEI. The CDR3 region is CASRRTSGTDEQYF. CDR3 DNA: TGTGCCAGCAGGCGGACTAGCGGGACAGACGAGCAGTACTTC.

J is TRBJ1-4 and V is TRBV6-1; TRBD1 might be the D (5 bases). The germline V and J ends were trimmed by 10 bases and 5 bases, with 11 bases remaining between them. The length of the CDR3 is 12 residues. The germline V gene encodes CDR1 MNHNS and CDR2 SASEGT. The DNA of the CDR3 is TGTGCCATAGCGAGGACAAATGAAAAACTGTTTTTT. It specifies CAIARTNEKLFF.

Concerning this clone itself: It may be a read error: a sequence one base away is much more abundant. The chain has TRBV19 and TRBJ1-2; 9 bases match TRBD1. Trimming cost V 6 bases and J 6 bases; bases outside gene matches: 5. The CDR3 is made up of 13 amino acids. Germline CDR1 and CDR2: LNHDA and SQIVND (reference sequence). CDR3 residues: CASSPQGADGYTF. As DNA, the CDR3 is TGTGCCAGTAGCCCACAGGGGGCGGATGGCTACACCTTC.

The V and J genes are TRBV28 and TRBJ2-7; 7 nucleotides align to TRBD1. Losses at the gene ends were 7 bases for V and 2 bases for J; bases not matched to a gene: 8. Germline V gives CDR1 MDHEN, CDR2 SYDVKM. CDR3 length equals 14 residues. The CDR3 region has the DNA TGTGCCAGCAAGGCGACAGGGTTCCCCTACGAGCAGTACTTC. Protein sequence: CASKATGFPYEQYF.

This clone was seen once. The chain couples TRBV7-7 to TRBJ1-5; TRBD1 is a possible D gene (5 bases). The V end lost 1 base, the J end lost 3 bases, and 13 bases lay between the germline ends. This CDR3 has 16 residues. Germline assignment: CDR1 SSHAT and CDR2 FNYEAQ (reference sequence). CDR3 sequence reads: CASSLGLGETNQPQHF. The CDR3 nucleotides read TGTGCCAGCAGCTTAGGATTGGGGGAGACCAATCAGCCCCAGCATTTT.

The V gene is TRBV5-8, the J gene TRBJ2-5, with D tentatively TRBD2 (6 bases). This CDR3 has 15 residues. CDR1 is SGHTS, CDR2 YDEGEE, per germline. V lost 4 bases and J 2 bases, leaving 15 bases between the germline ends. The CDR3 region has the DNA TGTGCCAGCAGCCCCCCCCCGGGGGATCAAGAGACCCAGTACTTC. Amino acid sequence: CASSPPPGDQETQYF.

The rearrangement uses TRBV2 and TRBJ1-5; unclear D gene. V was clipped by 1 base and J by 7 bases, with 8 bases between them. Germline V gives CDR1 SNHLY, CDR2 FYNNEI. The CDR3 covers 13 residues. In nucleotides, the CDR3 is TGTGCCAGCAGTGAAGAGGCCGACCAGCCCCAGCATTTT. It specifies CASSEEADQPQHF.

The chain has TRBV6-1 and TRBJ2-3, with 7 bases matching TRBD1. Germline V CDR1 and CDR2: MNHNS, SASEGT. The J segment lost 6 bases and the V segment lost 5 bases, leaving 11 bases of the junction unmatched. The CDR3 consists of 15 residues. CDR3 protein: CASSSRQGGVDTQYF. In nucleotides, the CDR3 is TGTGCCAGCAGTAGCAGACAGGGTGGGGTTGATACGCAGTATTTT.

The chain has TRBV5-4 and TRBJ2-2; D perhaps matches TRBD2 (5 bases). V was clipped by 2 bases and J by 5 bases, with 7 bases between them. This CDR3 spans 13 amino acids. Germline values: CDR1 SGHNT, CDR2 YYREEE (reference sequence). CDR3 coding DNA: TGTGCCAGCAGCTTTGGGGAGACCGGGGAGCTGTTTTTT. It codes for CASSFGETGELFF.

The chain employs TRBV5-1 and TRBJ2-5, with 7 bases matching TRBD2. CDR3 length equals 12 residues. Germline CDR1 and CDR2: SGHRS and YFSETQ. V gave up 6 bases and J gave up 5 bases; unmatched junction bases: 4. The CDR3, as DNA: TGCGCCAGCATAGGGGAGGGGGAGACCCAGTACTTC. Its translation: CASIGEGETQYF.

The rearrangement joins TRBV5-1 to TRBJ2-4, with D tentatively TRBD2 (6 bases). The CDR3 runs to 14 residues. Per the germline V gene, CDR1 is SGHRS and CDR2 is YFSETQ. Trimming took off 0 bases at V and 7 bases at J, with 11 bases between the two ends. CDR3 nucleotide sequence: TGCGCCAGCAGCTTGGCTGGAGGGGACAACATTCAGTACTTC. This gives the protein CASSLAGGDNIQYF.

The genes are TRBV11-2 and TRBJ2-6; D is tentatively TRBD1 or TRBD2 (5 bases each). The CDR3 consists of 17 residues. Germline V gives CDR1 SGHAT, CDR2 FQNNGV. The V end was cut by 5 bases, the J end by 4 bases, with 18 bases between. The CDR3 is CASSPTLGVPGANVLTF. The CDR3 bases are TGTGCCAGCAGCCCGACGCTGGGGGTTCCCGGGGCCAACGTCCTGACTTTC.

This chain links TRBV10-3 with TRBJ2-1, with D tentatively TRBD2 (5 bases). Germline V gene data show CDR1 as ENHRY and CDR2 as SYGVKD. The CDR3 is 13 amino acids. V lost 6 bases to trimming and J lost 6 bases, with 12 bases between them. CDR3 sequence: CAISPGGGNEQFF. The CDR3 region has the DNA TGTGCCATCAGCCCTGGAGGCGGCAATGAGCAGTTCTTC.

The chain joins TRBV6-5 to TRBJ2-5; D is perhaps TRBD1 (5 bases). V was clipped by 6 bases and J by 1 base, with 12 bases between them. Germline V gene data show CDR1 as MNHEY and CDR2 as SVGAGI. The CDR3 consists of 14 residues. The CDR3 loop reads CASSYSRVQETQYF. CDR3 nucleotides: TGTGCCAGCAGCTATAGCAGGGTCCAAGAGACCCAGTACTTC.

The V gene is TRBV18, the J gene TRBJ1-2; weak D call: TRBD1 (6 bases). The CDR3 spans 14 residues. Germline CDR1 and CDR2: KGHSH and LQKENI. Trimming shortened V by 6 bases and J by 3 bases, and 14 bases separated the two germline ends. This chain's CDR3 is CASSAGQSDYGYTF. The CDR3, as DNA: TGTGCCAGCTCCGCCGGACAGTCTGACTATGGCTACACCTTC.

The rearrangement links TRBV5-1 to TRBJ2-7, with 7 positions matching TRBD1. Losses at the gene ends were 6 bases for V and 7 bases for J; bases not matched to a gene: 13. CDR1 is SGHRS, CDR2 YFSETQ, per germline. The length of the CDR3 is 14 residues. CDR3 residues: CASTPYEGAGEQYF. The CDR3, as DNA: TGCGCCAGCACTCCCTATGAGGGGGCGGGTGAGCAGTACTTC.

The V gene is TRBV5-1, the J gene TRBJ2-3; D may be TRBD1 or TRBD2 (7 bases each). The germline gives CDR1 SGHRS, CDR2 YFSETQ. Trimming left V 0 bases short and J 2 bases short, with 13 bases between. The CDR3 contains 16 residues. Here the CDR3 reads CASSLGQGGVTDTQYF. The CDR3 DNA reads as TGCGCCAGCAGCTTGGGACAGGGAGGGGTCACAGATACGCAGTATTTT.